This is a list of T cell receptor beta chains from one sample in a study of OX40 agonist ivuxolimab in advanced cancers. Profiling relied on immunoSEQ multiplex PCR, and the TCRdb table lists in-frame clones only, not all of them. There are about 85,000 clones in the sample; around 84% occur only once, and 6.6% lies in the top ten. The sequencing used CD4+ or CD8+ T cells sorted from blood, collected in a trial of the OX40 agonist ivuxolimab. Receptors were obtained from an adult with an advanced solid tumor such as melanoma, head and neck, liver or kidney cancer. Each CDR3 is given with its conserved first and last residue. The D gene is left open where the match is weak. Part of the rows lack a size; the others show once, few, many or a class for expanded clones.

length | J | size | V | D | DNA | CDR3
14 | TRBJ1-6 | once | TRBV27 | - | TGTGCCAGCAGTCTCGCCAGAAATAATTCACCCCTCCACTTT | CASSLARNNSPLHF
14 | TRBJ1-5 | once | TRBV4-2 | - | TGTGCCAGCAGCCAGGATTGGGGAGAACAGCCCCAGCATTTT | CASSQDWGEQPQHF
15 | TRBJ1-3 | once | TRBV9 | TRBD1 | TGTGCCAGCAGTCCTCCAGGGGGTCTGTCGAACACCATATATTTT | CASSPPGGLSNTIYF
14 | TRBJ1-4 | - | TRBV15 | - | TGTGCCACCAGCAACATTGGGGCTAATGAAAAACTGTTTTTT | CATSNIGANEKLFF
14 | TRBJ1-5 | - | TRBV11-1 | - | TGTGCCAGCAGCTTGAGAGGTAGCAATCAGCCCCAGCATTTT | CASSLRGSNQPQHF
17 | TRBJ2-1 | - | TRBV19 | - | TGTGCCAGTAGTATAGATCCGGGGTCCATAAAATACAATGAGCAGTTCTTC | CASSIDPGSIKYNEQFF
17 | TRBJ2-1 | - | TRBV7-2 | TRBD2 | TGTGCCAGCAGCTTCCCGCTAGCGGGAGCCTCCTACAATGAGCAGTTCTTC | CASSFPLAGASYNEQFF
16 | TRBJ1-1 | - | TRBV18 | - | TGTGCCAGCTCACCACCTGGTATCCAGTTGAACACTGAAGCTTTCTTT | CASSPPGIQLNTEAFF
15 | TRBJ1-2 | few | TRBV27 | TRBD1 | TGTGCCAGCACCCTAAAAAGCGGACAGGGGTATGGCTACACCTTC | CASTLKSGQGYGYTF
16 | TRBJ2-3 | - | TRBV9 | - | TGTGCCAGCAGCGTCACACCGGCGGGACTCACAGATACGCAGTATTTT | CASSVTPAGLTDTQYF
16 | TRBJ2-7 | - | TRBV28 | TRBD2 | TGTGCCAGCAGTTTAGGGACTAGCGGGGAGAGCTACGAGCAGTACTTC | CASSLGTSGESYEQYF
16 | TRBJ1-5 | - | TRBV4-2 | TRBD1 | TGTGCCAGCAGCCAAGATCAGGGGGGTTTTAATCAGCCCCAGCATTTT | CASSQDQGGFNQPQHF
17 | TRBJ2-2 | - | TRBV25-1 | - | TGTGCCAGCAGTGATGAGCCGGGCACCTGGGGGTCCGGGGAGCTGTTTTTT | CASSDEPGTWGSGELFF
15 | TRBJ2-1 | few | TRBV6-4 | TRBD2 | TGTGCCAGCAGTGAAGGGCTAGCGGGGTCTAATGAGCAGTTCTTC | CASSEGLAGSNEQFF
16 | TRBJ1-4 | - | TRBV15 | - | TGTGCCACCAGCAGTGAGTGGACAGCTGGCAATGAAAAACTGTTTTTT | CATSSEWTAGNEKLFF
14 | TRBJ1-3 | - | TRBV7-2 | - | TGTGCCAGCAGCTTAATGGGTGGGGGAAACACCATATATTTT | CASSLMGGGNTIYF
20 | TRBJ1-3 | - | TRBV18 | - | TGTGCCAGCTCACCAAGGGAGGCCCTACTAAAGGAATCCTCTGGAAACACCATATATTTT | CASSPREALLKESSGNTIYF
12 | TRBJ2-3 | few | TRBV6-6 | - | TGTGCCAGCAGTAAGCACACAGATACGCAGTATTTT | CASSKHTDTQYF
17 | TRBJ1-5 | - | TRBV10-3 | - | TGTGCCATCAGTGACCCCGGACTCCAAGGGACCAATCAGCCCCAGCATTTT | CAISDPGLQGTNQPQHF
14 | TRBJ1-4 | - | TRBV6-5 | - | TGTGCCAGCAGTTACGGGGCAAATAATGAAAAACTGTTTTTT | CASSYGANNEKLFF
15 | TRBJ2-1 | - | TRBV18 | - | TGTGCCAGCTCTCCGTCTAGGGGGTCGGGCAATGAGCAGTTCTTC | CASSPSRGSGNEQFF
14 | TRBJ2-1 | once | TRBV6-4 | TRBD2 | TGTGCCAGCAGTCCTAGCGGGGGGTACGATGAGCAGTTCTTC | CASSPSGGYDEQFF
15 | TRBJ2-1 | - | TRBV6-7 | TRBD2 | TGTGCCAGCGTCCTTAAGAGCGGGGGGTACAATGAGCAGTTCTTC | CASVLKSGGYNEQFF
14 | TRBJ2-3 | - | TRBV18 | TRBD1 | TGTGCCAGCCATGCGACAGGGGGCACAGATACGCAGTATTTT | CASHATGGTDTQYF
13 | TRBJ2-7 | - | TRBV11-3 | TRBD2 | TGTGCCAGCAGCATCGGGACTAGCGGCGAGCAGTACTTC | CASSIGTSGEQYF
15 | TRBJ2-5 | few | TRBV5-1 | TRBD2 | TGCGCCAGCAGCTTTATACTAGCGGGGCAAGAGACCCAGTACTTC | CASSFILAGQETQYF
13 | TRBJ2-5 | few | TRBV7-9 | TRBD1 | TGTGCCAGCAGTCCAAGGGGGCCGGAGACCCAGTACTTC | CASSPRGPETQYF
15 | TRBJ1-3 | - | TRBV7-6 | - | TGTGCCAGCAGCTTAGCATCCGGCTCTGGAAACACCATATATTTT | CASSLASGSGNTIYF
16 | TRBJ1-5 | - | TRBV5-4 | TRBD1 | TGTGCCAGCAGCTTGGGGGGACAGGCAAACAATCAGCCCCAGCATTTT | CASSLGGQANNQPQHF
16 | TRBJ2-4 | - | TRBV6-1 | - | TGTGCCAGCAGTGAGGACCCGGGACTAGCCAAAAACATTCAGTACTTC | CASSEDPGLAKNIQYF
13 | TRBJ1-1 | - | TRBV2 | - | TGTGCCAGCAGAGCCGACAGGAACACTGAAGCTTTCTTT | CASRADRNTEAFF
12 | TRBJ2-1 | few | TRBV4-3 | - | TGCGCCAGCAGCCCCCTCTCGAATGAGCAGTTCTTC | CASSPLSNEQFF
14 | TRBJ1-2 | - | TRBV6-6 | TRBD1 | TGTGCCAGCAGTGCGGACAGGAGGGGCTATGGCTACACCTTC | CASSADRRGYGYTF
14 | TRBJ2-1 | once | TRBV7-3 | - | TGTGCCAGCAGCCTAGGGGATAGGGGCAATGAGCAGTTCTTC | CASSLGDRGNEQFF
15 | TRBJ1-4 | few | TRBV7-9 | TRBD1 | TGTGCCAGCAGCTTGGGGACAGTGCGTAATGAAAAACTGTTTTTT | CASSLGTVRNEKLFF
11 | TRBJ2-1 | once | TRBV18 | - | TGTGCCAGCTCAAATATGAATGAGCAGTTCTTC | CASSNMNEQFF
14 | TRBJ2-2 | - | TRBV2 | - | TGTGCCAGCAGTGATGTGCCAGTCACCGGGGAGCTGTTTTTT | CASSDVPVTGELFF
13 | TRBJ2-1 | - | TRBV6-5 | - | TGTGCCAGCAGTTACGGTTGGTACAATGAGCAGTTCTTC | CASSYGWYNEQFF
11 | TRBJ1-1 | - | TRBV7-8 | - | TGTGCCAGCAGCGGGAGGACAGAAGCTTTCTTT | CASSGRTEAFF
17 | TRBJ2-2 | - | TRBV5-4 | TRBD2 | TGTGCCAGCAGCGACCCGACTAGCGGGAGGGCAAGCGGGGAGCTGTTTTTT | CASSDPTSGRASGELFF
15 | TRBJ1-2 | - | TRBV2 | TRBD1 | TGTGCCAGCAGACAGGGGGCATACTCAAACTATGGCTACACCTTC | CASRQGAYSNYGYTF
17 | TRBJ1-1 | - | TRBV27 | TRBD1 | TGTGCCAGCAGTTCAAATTCCGGGACAGGGGAGGACACTGAAGCTTTCTTT | CASSSNSGTGEDTEAFF
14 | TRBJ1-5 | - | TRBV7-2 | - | TGTGCCAGCAGCTTTGAGGGGGTCTCTCAGCCCCAGCATTTT | CASSFEGVSQPQHF
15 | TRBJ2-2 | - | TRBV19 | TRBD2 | TGTGCCAGTAGTACTAGCGGGAGGGTGACCGGGGAGCTGTTTTTT | CASSTSGRVTGELFF
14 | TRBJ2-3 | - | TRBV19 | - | TGTGCCAGTAGTATAGAAGAGGGCACAGATACGCAGTATTTT | CASSIEEGTDTQYF
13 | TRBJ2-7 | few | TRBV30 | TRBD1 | TGTGCCTGGAGCTCAGGCCTTCCCGGGACAGGGACCTTC | CAWSSGLPGTGTF
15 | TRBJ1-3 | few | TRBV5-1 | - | TGCGCCAGCAGCCCCAGGGACCCCTCTGGAAACACCATATATTTT | CASSPRDPSGNTIYF
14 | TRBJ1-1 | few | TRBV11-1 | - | TGTGCCAGCAGCTTACGTTCAGGGATAACTGAAGCTTTCTTT | CASSLRSGITEAFF
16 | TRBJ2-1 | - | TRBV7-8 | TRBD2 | TGTGCCAGCAGCTTCCAACCGGGACTAGCGGGATCCGAGCAGTTCTTC | CASSFQPGLAGSEQFF
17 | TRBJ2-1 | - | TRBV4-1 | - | TGCGCCAGCAGCCAAGGTCCGGGACAATTCTCCTACAATGAGCAGTTCTTC | CASSQGPGQFSYNEQFF